Listed below are T cell receptor beta chains from one sample, sequenced in a study of CD8+CD57+ T cells in acquired aplastic anemia. One entry per CDR3 protein, called by TCRdb with MiXCR from the reads. The table records some 150,000 distinct CDR3 sequences, about two thirds of them present only once. Sample: sorted CD4+, CD8+, or CD8+CD57+ T cells (not recorded which) from PBMCs. The source is a human donor with aplastic anemia. Each CDR3 is given with its conserved first and last residue. A D gene is named only where the DNA matches it firmly. Part of the rows lack a size; the others show once, few, many or a class for expanded clones.

cdr3_aa cdr3_nt j_call v_call clone_size d_call
CASSQPGTDTEAFF TGTGCCAGCAGCCAACCGGGGACAGACACTGAAGCTTTCTTT TRBJ1-1 TRBV14 few TRBD1
CASSQGDSEDEQYF TGCGCCAGCAGCCAGGGGGACAGTGAGGACGAGCAGTACTTC TRBJ2-7 TRBV4-3 few TRBD1
CASSEGLGEETQYF TGTGCCAGCAGCGAGGGACTAGGGGAAGAGACCCAGTACTTC TRBJ2-5 TRBV6-4 - TRBD2
CASRGFDTEAFF TGTGCCAGTAGGGGGTTCGACACTGAAGCTTTCTTT TRBJ1-1 TRBV19 - -
CASRAGIGELFF TGTGCCAGTAGAGCTGGAATCGGGGAGCTGTTTTTT TRBJ2-2 TRBV19 - -
CASRLDRGDYGYTF TGTGCCAGTAGACTGGACAGGGGAGACTATGGCTACACCTTC TRBJ1-2 TRBV19 - TRBD1
CSVGRRGNTEAFF TGCAGCGTTGGTCGTCGTGGGAACACTGAAGCTTTCTTT TRBJ1-1 TRBV29-1 - -
CSAHTGSQPQHF TGCAGTGCGCATACAGGGTCTCAGCCCCAGCATTTT TRBJ1-5 TRBV20-1 few -
CASSLSLYVGQAYWWNTGELFF TGTGCCAGCAGCTTAAGTTTATACGTAGGACAGGCCTATTGGTGGAACACCGGGGAGCTGTTTTTT TRBJ2-2 TRBV7-7 many TRBD1
CSATDRELGQPQHF TGCAGTGCAACGGATAGGGAGTTAGGACAGCCCCAGCATTTT TRBJ1-5 TRBV20-1 - -
CAISVARGYGYTF TGTGCCATCAGTGTGGCGAGGGGCTATGGCTACACCTTC TRBJ1-2 TRBV10-3 medium-sized -
CSAPLQETQYF TGCAGTGCCCCGCTCCAAGAGACCCAGTACTTC TRBJ2-5 TRBV20-1 - -
CASSSRLTSYEQYF TGTGCCAGCAGTTCACGGCTTACGTCCTACGAGCAGTACTTC TRBJ2-7 TRBV10-3 - -
CAISVGTGATETQYF TGTGCCATCAGTGTGGGGACAGGGGCTACAGAGACCCAGTACTTC TRBJ2-5 TRBV10-3 - TRBD1
CAISDSRGSSNYGYTF TGTGCCATCAGTGATAGTAGGGGATCCTCTAACTATGGCTACACCTTC TRBJ1-2 TRBV10-3 - -
CGARDQGKGSYNEQFF TGCGGTGCTAGAGATCAGGGTAAAGGCTCCTACAATGAGCAGTTCTTC TRBJ2-1 TRBV20-1 - -
CASSLGSPAEQYF TGTGCCAGCAGCTTAGGATCTCCGGCCGAGCAGTACTTC TRBJ2-7 TRBV11-1 - -
CSGEGGGQYF TGCAGTGGCGAAGGGGGGGGGCAGTACTTC TRBJ2-7 TRBV20-1 - -
CATRRGGSNEQFF TGTGCCACACGACGGGGGGGATCCAATGAGCAGTTCTTC TRBJ2-1 TRBV24-1 - TRBD2
CASRTGDRYDEQFF TGTGCCAGCAGGACAGGGGATAGGTATGATGAGCAGTTCTTC TRBJ2-1 TRBV12-3/TRBV12-4 - TRBD1
CASSFSGGGSGANVLTF TGTGCCAGCAGTTTTAGCGGGGGGGGCTCTGGGGCCAACGTCCTGACTTTC TRBJ2-6 TRBV12-3/TRBV12-4 - TRBD2
CATSGLEASYNEQFF TGTGCCACCAGTGGCCTAGAGGCTTCCTACAATGAGCAGTTCTTC TRBJ2-1 TRBV24-1 - -
CASSFKGTSNTIYF TGTGCCAGCAGCTTTAAGGGGACATCAAACACCATATATTTT TRBJ1-3 TRBV7-3 - -
CASSLVDGANVLTF TGTGCCAGCAGCTTAGTCGATGGGGCCAACGTCCTGACTTTC TRBJ2-6 TRBV7-4 - -
CASSTGTAYEQYF TGTGCCAGCAGTACCGGGACAGCCTACGAGCAGTACTTC TRBJ2-7 TRBV2 - TRBD1
CASSPSKGGELFF TGTGCCAGCAGCCCCAGTAAGGGTGGGGAGCTGTTTTTT TRBJ2-2 TRBV7-6 few -
CASSNSPGGQETQYF TGCGCCAGCAGCAACTCCCCGGGGGGACAAGAGACCCAGTACTTC TRBJ2-5 TRBV5-1 - TRBD2
CASSSQGGSYNEQFF TGCGCCAGCAGCTCCCAGGGGGGTTCCTACAATGAGCAGTTCTTC TRBJ2-1 TRBV5-1 few -
CATNHGGAREKLFF TGTGCCACCAACCATGGGGGGGCTCGGGAAAAACTGTTTTTT TRBJ1-4 TRBV24-1 - -
CASSFGFSNQPQHF TGTGCCAGCAGTTTTGGGTTTTCCAATCAGCCCCAGCATTTT TRBJ1-5 TRBV24-1 - -
CASSVDGGATDTQYF TGTGCCAGCAGCGTAGACGGGGGGGCTACAGATACGCAGTATTTT TRBJ2-3 TRBV9 - TRBD2
CASSPSGRDTQYF TGTGCCAGCTCACCGTCCGGAAGGGATACGCAGTATTTT TRBJ2-3 TRBV18 few -
CASSLKAGNVDEQFF TGTGCCAGCAGCTTAAAAGCGGGAAACGTCGATGAGCAGTTCTTC TRBJ2-1 TRBV7-8 once TRBD2
CASSFRWAWREKADTQYF TGTGCCAGCAGCTTCCGGTGGGCCTGGCGGGAGAAGGCAGATACGCAGTATTTT TRBJ2-3 TRBV3-1 - TRBD2
CATSVQRGSGELFF TGTGCCACCAGCGTCCAAAGGGGGTCCGGGGAGCTGTTTTTT TRBJ2-2 TRBV15 - -
CATADIVQETQYF TGTGCCACCGCTGACATCGTCCAAGAGACCCAGTACTTC TRBJ2-5 TRBV24-1 - -
CASSVAGMAGQPQHF TGTGCCAGCAGCGTAGCTGGGATGGCGGGTCAGCCCCAGCATTTT TRBJ1-5 TRBV9 - -
CATSDREVQPQHF TGTGCCACCTCGGACAGGGAGGTTCAGCCCCAGCATTTT TRBJ1-5 TRBV19 many TRBD1
CSARGINSPLHF TGCAGTGCTAGAGGCATTAATTCACCCCTCCACTTT TRBJ1-6 TRBV20-1 - -
CASTARDSLSPLHF TGTGCCAGTACCGCCCGGGACAGCCTTTCACCCCTCCACTTT TRBJ1-6 TRBV19 - TRBD1
CASQDRGQPQHF TGTGCCAGCCAGGACCGTGGTCAGCCCCAGCATTTT TRBJ1-5 TRBV11-2 few -
CASSLEGSSYNEQFF TGCGCCAGCAGCTTGGAGGGGAGCTCCTACAATGAGCAGTTCTTC TRBJ2-1 TRBV5-1 - -
CASAQGTGRIAFF TGTGCCAGTGCACAGGGGACGGGCCGGATAGCTTTCTTT TRBJ1-1 TRBV7-9 - TRBD1
CASSLNSGTSGYNEQFF TGCGCCAGCAGCCTTAACTCCGGGACTAGCGGCTACAATGAGCAGTTCTTC TRBJ2-1 TRBV5-1 - TRBD2
CSARPRGEQFF TGCAGTGCAAGACCGAGGGGTGAGCAGTTCTTC TRBJ2-1 TRBV20-1 - -
CASSPAGGWDEAFF TGTGCCAGCTCACCAGCAGGGGGCTGGGATGAAGCTTTCTTT TRBJ1-1 TRBV2 - TRBD1
CASSLDRTSGNEQFF TGTGCCAGCAGCTTGGATCGGACTAGTGGGAATGAGCAGTTCTTC TRBJ2-1 TRBV7-2 - TRBD2
CAIKGQNYGYTF TGTGCCATCAAGGGCCAGAACTATGGCTACACCTTC TRBJ1-2 TRBV10-3 - -
CSAWAEYRSLRGYTF TGCAGTGCCTGGGCCGAGTACCGCAGTTTACGTGGCTACACCTTC TRBJ1-2 TRBV20-1 few -
CAISESRGAPNSPLHF TGTGCCATCAGTGAGTCGCGGGGGGCCCCTAATTCACCCCTCCACTTT TRBJ1-6 TRBV10-3 - -
CASSQGTTYEQYF TGTGCCAGCAGCCAAGGGACAACCTACGAGCAGTACTTC TRBJ2-7 TRBV14 - -
CASSFTQGAGAELFF TGCGCCAGCAGCTTCACACAGGGGGCCGGCGCGGAGCTGTTTTTT TRBJ2-2 TRBV5-1 - TRBD1
CASSTTGGRDEQFF TGTGCCAGCAGCACGACAGGGGGCAGGGATGAGCAGTTCTTC TRBJ2-1 TRBV7-9 - TRBD1
CASSPSGGEHQPQHF TGTGCCAGCAGCCCCTCTGGAGGGGAGCACCAGCCCCAGCATTTT TRBJ1-5 TRBV2 - -
CASKFDGDNNEQFF TGTGCCAGCAAGTTTGACGGGGACAACAATGAGCAGTTCTTC TRBJ2-1 TRBV7-8 - -
CASSYSDRSSASTQYF TGTGCCAGCAGTTACTCAGACAGGAGCTCGGCCAGTACGCAGTATTTT TRBJ2-3 TRBV6-1 few -
CSVDDWGIPEAFF TGCAGCGTTGATGATTGGGGGATTCCTGAAGCTTTCTTT TRBJ1-1 TRBV29-1 - -
CASSPTGGYTF TGTGCCAGCAGTCCTACGGGGGGCTACACCTTC TRBJ1-2 TRBV6-6 - -